A single sample is the source of the 27 T cell receptor beta chains below, sequenced in a study of synovial regulatory T cells in juvenile arthritis. Clones were read by immunoSEQ multiplex PCR, and TCRdb kept only the in-frame ones, dropping some. Its listing shows 9,500 to 10,000 clones. What was sequenced was Treg cells from blood. As for subset: remaining (HLA-DR-negative) circulating blood Treg cells. Source of these receptors: a donor younger than 30 with juvenile idiopathic arthritis.

This chain joins TRBV21-1 and TRBJ1-4; TCRdb proposes TRBD1, but this gene call is untestable without DNA. TRBV21-1 constitutes a pseudogene. CDR3 length: 13 amino acids. The record lacks a DNA sequence. The CDR3 sequence is CASSQGTNEKLFF.

The chain uses TRBV5-4 and TRBJ1-1; no DNA is available, so the TRBD1 call from TCRdb remains unchecked. From germline, CDR1 is SGHNT and CDR2 YYREEE (reference sequence). The CDR3 loop spans 13 amino acids. A DNA sequence was not provided. This CDR3 reads CASSPPRGDEAFF.

The rearrangement uses TRBV19 and TRBJ2-2. The CDR3 length is 12 residues. No DNA sequence is on record. Germline V gene sequence: CDR1 LNHDA, CDR2 SQIVND (reference sequence). CDR3 protein: CASRPGPGELFF.

V usage is TRBV2 and J usage is TRBJ1-3. Looked up from germline, CDR1 is SNHLY and CDR2 is FYNNEI. The CDR3 totals 13 residues. Only the protein is available. CDR3 protein: CASSGGGRNTIYF.

The chain is built from TRBV5-6 and TRBJ1-2. There are 17 residues in the CDR3. The protein alone is recorded here. CDR1 SGHDT and CDR2 YYEEEE come from the germline V gene. The CDR3 loop reads CASILISPGAGSYGYTF.

The rearrangement links TRBV5-4 to TRBJ2-1; the TCRdb D gene call, TRBD1, has no DNA to confirm it. This CDR3 spans 16 amino acids. No DNA sequence was recorded. Germline values: CDR1 SGHNT, CDR2 YYREEE (reference sequence). The CDR3 loop is CASSLGGTGSYNEQFF.

The CDR3 sequence is CSARKAYEQYF. The rearrangement uses TRBV20-1 and TRBJ2-7. CDR3 length: 11 amino acids. No DNA appears here. The germline gives CDR1 DFQATT, CDR2 SNEGSKA (reference sequence).

V gene TRBV5-1 combines with J gene TRBJ1-4. CDR3 length equals 16 residues. Only the protein is on record. The germline V gene encodes CDR1 SGHRS and CDR2 YFSETQ. The CDR3 is CASSGGRGVTNEKLFF.

The V gene is TRBV4-3, the J gene TRBJ1-1; TCRdb reports TRBD1, a call that lacks DNA to check it against. Germline V gene data show CDR1 as LGHNA and CDR2 as YSLEER. There are 19 residues in the CDR3. DNA is not recorded here. CDR3 sequence: CASSQDLGPPGQRNTEAFF.

The CDR3 reads CASTQIPDQAFF. The rearrangement joins TRBV7-9 to TRBJ1-1. The CDR3 sequence is 12 residues long. The protein alone is recorded here. CDR1 is SEHNR and CDR2 is FQNEAQ in the germline V gene (reference sequence).

The chain links TRBV7-9 to TRBJ1-4. Germline loops: CDR1 SEHNR, CDR2 FQNEAQ (reference sequence). The CDR3 runs 16 residues. DNA is not on record. The CDR3 is CASSWGSVMPNEKLFF.

The chain joins TRBV7-2 to TRBJ1-3. This CDR3 is 18 amino acids long. The coding DNA is unavailable. In germline, CDR1 is SGHTA, CDR2 FQGNSA. The chain's CDR3 is CASSPPPTVVSSGNTIYF.

This chain links TRBV19 with TRBJ1-4. Germline V gene lookup returns CDR1 LNHDA and CDR2 SQIVND (reference sequence). This CDR3 has 11 amino acids. No DNA sequence is on record. The CDR3 here is CASSIVGKLFF.

The chain is built from TRBV11-2 and TRBJ1-4. This CDR3 contains 16 residues. No DNA is given. Germline values: CDR1 SGHAT, CDR2 FQNNGV. The CDR3 sequence: CASSLVTGAANEKLFF.

The chain couples TRBV4-3 to TRBJ2-5; TCRdb picks TRBD1, but there is no DNA to check that call. This CDR3 contains 16 residues. The entry carries no DNA sequence. The V gene's germline CDR1 is LGHNA and CDR2 YSLEER. CDR3 residues: CASSHSRGRGPETQYF.

By frequency, this clone registers medium-sized. This rearrangement joins TRBV11-2 to TRBJ2-1; as DNA is missing, the TRBD2 call by TCRdb cannot be tested. The V gene's germline CDR1 is SGHAT and CDR2 FQNNGV. This CDR3 is built from 17 residues. DNA is not recorded here. The CDR3 loop reads CASSLWSLAGLYNEQFF.

This chain links TRBV27 with TRBJ1-6; checking the TCRdb D call of TRBD1 is not possible without DNA. The germline V gene has CDR1 MNHEY and CDR2 SMNVEV (reference sequence). There are 14 residues in the CDR3. No DNA sequence is on record. The CDR3 sequence: CASRVQGYNSPLHF.

The chain employs TRBV10-3 and TRBJ1-4. The CDR3 runs 13 residues. The coding DNA is unavailable. Germline CDR1 and CDR2: ENHRY and SYGVKD. CDR3 region: CAIKAQGAGKLFF.

The chain carries TRBV19 and TRBJ2-1; TCRdb proposes TRBD2, but this gene call is untestable without DNA. This CDR3 spans 15 amino acids. No coding sequence is recorded. CDR1 is LNHDA and CDR2 is SQIVND in the germline V gene (reference sequence). CDR3 sequence reads: CASSMQRFLYNEQFF.

The chain's CDR3 is CASSPGPKPGNSPLHF. The chain is built from TRBV19 and TRBJ1-6. Looked up from germline, CDR1 is LNHDA and CDR2 is SQIVND (reference sequence). The CDR3 has 16 amino acids. No DNA was logged.

The rearrangement links TRBV9 to TRBJ1-5. The CDR3 extends over 13 amino acids. DNA is not on record. Germline CDR1 is SGDLS and CDR2 is YYNGEE. CDR3 sequence reads: CASSVMGNQPQHF. The full variable domain, in which reference TRBV9 and TRBJ1-5 provide the parts outside the CDR3, is DSGVTQTPKHLITATGQRVTLRCSPRSGDLSVYWYQQSLDQGLQFLIQYYNGEERAKGNILERFSAQQFPDLHSELNLSSLELGDSALYFCASSVMGNQPQHFGDGTRLSIL.

By frequency, this clone registers medium-sized. The chain joins TRBV14 to TRBJ2-7; TCRdb names TRBD1, which stays unverified in the absence of DNA. This CDR3 region has 19 residues. No nucleotide data were recorded. Germline V gives CDR1 SGHDN, CDR2 FVKESK. CDR3: CASSQEYDRDRGFSYEQYF.

The rearrangement links TRBV2 to TRBJ2-7; TCRdb's D call, TRBD2, is unchecked because there is no DNA. Germline lookup yields CDR1 SNHLY and CDR2 FYNNEI. The CDR3 length is 13 residues. DNA for this receptor is not on file. CDR3 in amino acids: CASILGEGSGQYF.

V and J are TRBV4-1 and TRBJ1-1. This CDR3 is 17 amino acids long. No coding sequence is recorded. From germline, CDR1 is MGHRA and CDR2 YSYEKL. CDR3: CASSQDWGDTSNTEAFF.

This chain links TRBV5-8 with TRBJ1-2. CDR1 is SGHTS and CDR2 is YDEGEE in the germline V gene. The CDR3 spans 15 residues. The coding DNA is unavailable. CDR3 sequence reads: CASSLFLNRNYGYTF.

This rearrangement joins TRBV6-5 to TRBJ1-4. The CDR3 runs 15 residues. No coding sequence is recorded. Germline V gene lookup returns CDR1 MNHEY and CDR2 SVGAGI. CDR3 sequence reads: CASSYSPAFNEKLFF.

This chain's CDR3 is CASSQDLRVGYRGYTF. The chain recombines TRBV4-3 with TRBJ1-2. There are 16 residues in the CDR3. DNA for this receptor is not on file. Looked up from germline, CDR1 is LGHNA and CDR2 is YSLEER.